The 11 T cell receptor beta chains in this list originate from one sample, sequenced in a study of tumor-infiltrating lymphocytes in localized non-small cell lung cancer. The protocol was immunoSEQ multiplex PCR, while the TCRdb copy is restricted to in-frame clones and leaves out a portion. Of 24,000 or so clones listed, just under 70% are singletons. Input material: lung tumor tissue. Source of these receptors: a human donor with non-small cell lung cancer.

This chain joins TRBV7-3 and TRBJ2-2; 7 bases match TRBD1. The V gene's germline CDR1 is SGHTA and CDR2 FQGTGA. The CDR3 covers 15 residues. The V gene end was trimmed by 4 bases and the J gene end by 1 base; junction bases not matched to a gene: 3. This CDR3 is CASSSGTENTGELFF. CDR3 coding DNA: TGTGCCAGCAGCTCCGGGACAGAGAACACCGGGGAGCTGTTTTTT.

V usage is TRBV7-2 and J usage is TRBJ2-3; D is possibly TRBD2 (6 bases). Trimming stripped 5 bases from V and 2 bases from J, with 14 bases between. The CDR3 has 15 residues. Germline V gene lookup returns CDR1 SGHTA and CDR2 FQGNSA. CDR3 residues: CASSPGVSVTDTQYF. CDR3 nucleotide sequence: TGTGCCAGCAGCCCGGGGGTTTCGGTCACAGATACGCAGTATTTT. The whole variable domain, remainder taken from reference TRBV7-2 and TRBJ2-3, is GAGVSQSPSNKVTEKGKDVELRCDPISGHTALYWYRQSLGQGLEFLIYFQGNSAPDKSGLPSDRFSAERTGGSVSTLTIQRTQQEDSAVYLCASSPGVSVTDTQYFGPGTRLTVL.

This clone was seen once. This sequence joins TRBV18 and TRBJ1-4, with 8 bases that match TRBD1. Germline values: CDR1 KGHSH, CDR2 LQKENI. The CDR3 spans 17 residues. V lost 6 bases and J lost 0; bases outside the gene matches: 9. The CDR3 DNA follows: TGTGCCAGCTCCCCCGACAGGGGAGTCTCAACTAATGAAAAACTGTTTTTT. It encodes CASSPDRGVSTNEKLFF.

A single count supports this clone. V is TRBV18 and J is TRBJ1-5; D may be TRBD1 (6 bases). The CDR3 is made up of 13 amino acids. V was pared by 3 bases and J by 7 bases, with 10 bases between. CDR1 and CDR2 (germline): KGHSH, LQKENI. Here the CDR3 DNA reads TGTGCCAGCTCACCGCCAGGGGCCCAGCCCCAGCATTTT. It codes for CASSPPGAQPQHF.

The J gene is TRBJ1-4, the V gene TRBV11-3; D gene unclear. V was pared by 5 bases and J by 1 base, with 11 bases between. The germline gives CDR1 SGHNT, CDR2 YENEEA. This CDR3 is built from 15 residues. The CDR3 sequence is CASSPPGVTNEKLFF. The CDR3 region has the DNA TGTGCCAGCAGCCCGCCCGGGGTAACTAATGAAAAACTGTTTTTT.

This clone was observed a handful of times. The gene calls are TRBV5-5 and TRBJ2-1; D not certain. Trimming took 2 bases from V and 4 from J, leaving 7 bases between them. The germline V gene encodes CDR1 SGHKS and CDR2 YYEKEE (reference sequence). The CDR3 extends over 13 amino acids. In nucleotides, the CDR3 is TGTGCCAGCAGCTTTAGCCCTTACAATGAGCAGTTCTTC. It specifies CASSFSPYNEQFF.

This clone occurred once. The CDR3 DNA sequence: TGTGCCAGCAGCTTAGGGGGACTCTTACTATCCACTGAAGCTTTCTTT. This translates into CASSLGGLLLSTEAFF. The V gene is TRBV11-2, the J gene TRBJ1-1; D possibly corresponds to TRBD1 (5 bases). The germline CDR1 and CDR2 sequences are SGHAT and FQNNGV. V was pared by 1 base and J by 4 bases, with 16 bases between. The CDR3 runs to 16 residues.

The CDR3 reads CASSYRTGQNIQYF. The CDR3, as DNA: TGTGCCAGCAGCTACCGGACAGGGCAAAACATTCAGTACTTC. The gene calls are TRBV7-8 and TRBJ2-4; TRBD1 matches at 8 bases. V dropped 4 bases and J dropped 5; count of bases not matched to a gene: 4. The CDR3 extends over 14 amino acids. Per germline, CDR1 SGHVS and CDR2 FQNEAQ.

CDR3 in DNA: TGTGCCAGCAGCTTGGAGGGTACCAAAGATACGCAGTATTTT. Its protein is CASSLEGTKDTQYF. This chain uses TRBV5-6 with TRBJ2-3, with D unresolved. With 0 bases removed from V and 5 bases from J, the gap between germline ends came to 10 bases. The CDR3 loop spans 14 amino acids. CDR1 and CDR2 from the germline V gene are SGHDT and YYEEEE.

The genes are TRBV14 and TRBJ1-4, with 7 bases matching TRBD1. The CDR3 has 14 amino acids. CDR1 and CDR2 (germline): SGHDN, FVKESK. Germline trimming cut 5 bases from V and 8 bases from J; bases unmatched to any gene: 8. CDR3 in amino acids: CASSAQGSGEKLFF. Here the CDR3 DNA reads TGTGCCAGCAGCGCACAGGGGAGCGGGGAAAAACTGTTTTTT.

The chain combines TRBV5-6 with TRBJ1-1, with TRBD1 identical over 10 bases. The germline gives CDR1 SGHDT, CDR2 YYEEEE. V shed 2 bases, J shed 4 bases, and the junction held 2 bases outside the gene matches. The CDR3 is 14 amino acids. CDR3 amino acids: CASSLRTGGTEAFF. The DNA for the CDR3 is TGTGCCAGCAGCTTACGGACAGGGGGCACTGAAGCTTTCTTT. Variable domain in full (rest from reference TRBV5-6 and TRBJ1-1): DAGVTQSPTHLIKTRGQQVTLRCSPKSGHDTVSWYQQALGQGPQFIFQYYEEEERQRGNFPDRFSGHQFPNYSSELNVNALLLGDSALYLCASSLRTGGTEAFFGQGTRLTVV.